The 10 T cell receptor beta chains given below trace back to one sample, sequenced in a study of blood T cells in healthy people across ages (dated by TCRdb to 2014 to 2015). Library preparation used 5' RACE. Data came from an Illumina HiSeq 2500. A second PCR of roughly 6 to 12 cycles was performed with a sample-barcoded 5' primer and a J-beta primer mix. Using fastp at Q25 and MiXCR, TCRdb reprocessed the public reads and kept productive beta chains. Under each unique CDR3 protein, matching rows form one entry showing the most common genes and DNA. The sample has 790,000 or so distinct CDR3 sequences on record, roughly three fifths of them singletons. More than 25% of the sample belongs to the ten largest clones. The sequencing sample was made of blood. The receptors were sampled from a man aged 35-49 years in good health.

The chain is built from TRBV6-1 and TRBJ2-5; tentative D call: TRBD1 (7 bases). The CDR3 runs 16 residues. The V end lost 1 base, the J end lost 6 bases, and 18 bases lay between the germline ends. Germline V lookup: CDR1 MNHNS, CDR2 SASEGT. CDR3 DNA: TGTGCCAGCAGTGAAGGGATGACAGGGAGGAAAAAGACCCAGTACTTC. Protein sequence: CASSEGMTGRKKTQYF.

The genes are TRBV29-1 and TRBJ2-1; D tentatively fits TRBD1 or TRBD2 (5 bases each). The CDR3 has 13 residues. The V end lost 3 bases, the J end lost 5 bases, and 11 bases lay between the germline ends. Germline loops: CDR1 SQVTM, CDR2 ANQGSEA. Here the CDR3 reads CSVEGRADNEQFF. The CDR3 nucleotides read TGCAGCGTTGAGGGACGCGCTGACAATGAGCAGTTCTTC.

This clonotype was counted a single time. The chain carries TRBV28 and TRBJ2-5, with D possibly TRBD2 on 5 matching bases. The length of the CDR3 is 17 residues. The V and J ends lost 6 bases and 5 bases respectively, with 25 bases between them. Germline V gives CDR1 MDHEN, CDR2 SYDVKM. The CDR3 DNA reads TGTGCCAGCAGCCGCCAGGTTTATCGAGCAGGACTGGAGACCCAGTACTTC. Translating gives CASSRQVYRAGLETQYF.

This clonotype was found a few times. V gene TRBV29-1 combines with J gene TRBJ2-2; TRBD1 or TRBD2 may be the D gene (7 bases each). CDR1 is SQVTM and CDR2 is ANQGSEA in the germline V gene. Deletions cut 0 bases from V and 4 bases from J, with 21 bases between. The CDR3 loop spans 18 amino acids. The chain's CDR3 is CSVEEVWGGDSRTGELFF. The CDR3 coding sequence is TGCAGCGTTGAAGAAGTCTGGGGGGGGGACAGCCGCACCGGGGAGCTGTTTTTT.

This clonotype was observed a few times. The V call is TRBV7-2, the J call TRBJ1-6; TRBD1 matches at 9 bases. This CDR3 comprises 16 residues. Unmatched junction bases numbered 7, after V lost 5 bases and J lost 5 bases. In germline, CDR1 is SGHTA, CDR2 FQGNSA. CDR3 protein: CASSQATGGNNSPLHF. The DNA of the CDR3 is TGTGCCAGCAGCCAAGCGACAGGGGGGAATAATTCACCCCTCCACTTT.

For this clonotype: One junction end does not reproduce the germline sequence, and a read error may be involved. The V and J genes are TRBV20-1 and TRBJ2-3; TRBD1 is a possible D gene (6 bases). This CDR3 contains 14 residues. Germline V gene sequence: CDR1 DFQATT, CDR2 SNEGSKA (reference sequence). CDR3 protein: CSASTLGDTDTRYF. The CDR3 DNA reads TGCAGTGCTAGTACACTCGGGGACACAGATACGCGGTATTTT.

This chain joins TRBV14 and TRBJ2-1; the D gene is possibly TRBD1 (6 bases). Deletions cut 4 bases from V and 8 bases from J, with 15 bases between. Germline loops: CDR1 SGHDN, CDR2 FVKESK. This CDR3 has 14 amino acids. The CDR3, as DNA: TGTGCCAGCAGCCTTCTTGGACCAGGGGATGAGCAGTTCTTC. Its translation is CASSLLGPGDEQFF.

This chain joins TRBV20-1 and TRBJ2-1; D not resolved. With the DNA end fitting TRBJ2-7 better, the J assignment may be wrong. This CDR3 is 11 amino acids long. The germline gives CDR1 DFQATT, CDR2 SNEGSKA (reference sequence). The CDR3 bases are TGCAGTCCCTTGTCTTACAATGAGCAGTACTTC. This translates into CSPLSYNEQYF.

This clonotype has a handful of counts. CDR3 residues: CSVVAGGVVNEQFF. The CDR3 nucleotides read TGCAGCGTTGTAGCGGGGGGTGTCGTCAATGAGCAGTTCTTC. This chain uses TRBV29-1 with TRBJ2-1, with 10 bases identical to TRBD2. CDR3 length: 14 amino acids. Germline loops: CDR1 SQVTM, CDR2 ANQGSEA. Trimming took 4 bases from V and 6 from J; bases not matched to a gene: 6.

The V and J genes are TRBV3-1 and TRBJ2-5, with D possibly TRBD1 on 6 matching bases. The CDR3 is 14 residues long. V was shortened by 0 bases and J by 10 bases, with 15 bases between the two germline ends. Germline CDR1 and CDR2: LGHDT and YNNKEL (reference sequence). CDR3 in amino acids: CASSQDQGGIVQYF. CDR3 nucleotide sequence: TGTGCCAGCAGCCAAGATCAAGGGGGTATAGTCCAGTACTTC.